This T cell receptor beta chain stems from a study of shared clonotypes between healthy human individuals. Notes on the study in general: Sampling involved blood alone; tissue repertoires likely differ. Larger estimated richness was generally recorded for naive subsets relative to memory subsets.

Details on this clone: Its cognate antigen is unknown.

Generated by immunoSEQ multiplex PCR, the TCRdb table keeps only in-frame clones and is missing some. The sample lists 2 million to 3 million clones, roughly 93% occurring once. Trimming pared 4 bases from V and 0 bases from J, leaving 20 bases between. The CDR3 is 18 amino acids. Germline CDR1 and CDR2: PRHDT and FYEKMQ (reference sequence). This rearrangement joins TRBV13 to TRBJ2-3; D is possibly TRBD2 (6 bases). The TCR comes from a man in his late teens or twenties in good health. Some clones in this sample may be carry-over from other donors' samples. Material: naive CD4+ T cells from PBMCs. Documented subset: CD45RA+ positively selected. This CDR3 reads CASSSRKDGLLSTDTQYF. In nucleotides, the CDR3 is TGTGCCAGCAGCTCCCGAAAAGACGGACTACTTAGCACAGATACGCAGTATTTT.